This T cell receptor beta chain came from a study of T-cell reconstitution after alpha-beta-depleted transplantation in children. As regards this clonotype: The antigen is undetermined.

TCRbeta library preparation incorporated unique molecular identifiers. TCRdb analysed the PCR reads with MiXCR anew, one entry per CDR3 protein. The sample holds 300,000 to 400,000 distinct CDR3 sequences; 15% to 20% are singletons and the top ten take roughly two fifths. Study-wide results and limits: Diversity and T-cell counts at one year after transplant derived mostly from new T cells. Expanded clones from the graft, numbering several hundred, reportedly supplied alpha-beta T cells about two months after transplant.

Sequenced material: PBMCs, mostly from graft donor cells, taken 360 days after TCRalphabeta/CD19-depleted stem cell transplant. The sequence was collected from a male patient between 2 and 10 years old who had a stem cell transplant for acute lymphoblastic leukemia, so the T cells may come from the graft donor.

CDR3 coding DNA: TGCGCCAGCAGCCGAACTAGCTTTAACACCGGGGAGCTGTTTTTT. This gives the protein CASSRTSFNTGELFF. J is TRBJ2-2 and V is TRBV4-1, with D possibly being TRBD2 (6 bases). Germline V gene lookup returns CDR1 MGHRA and CDR2 YSYEKL. The V end was cut by 4 bases, the J end by 2 bases, with 11 bases between. The CDR3 spans 15 residues.